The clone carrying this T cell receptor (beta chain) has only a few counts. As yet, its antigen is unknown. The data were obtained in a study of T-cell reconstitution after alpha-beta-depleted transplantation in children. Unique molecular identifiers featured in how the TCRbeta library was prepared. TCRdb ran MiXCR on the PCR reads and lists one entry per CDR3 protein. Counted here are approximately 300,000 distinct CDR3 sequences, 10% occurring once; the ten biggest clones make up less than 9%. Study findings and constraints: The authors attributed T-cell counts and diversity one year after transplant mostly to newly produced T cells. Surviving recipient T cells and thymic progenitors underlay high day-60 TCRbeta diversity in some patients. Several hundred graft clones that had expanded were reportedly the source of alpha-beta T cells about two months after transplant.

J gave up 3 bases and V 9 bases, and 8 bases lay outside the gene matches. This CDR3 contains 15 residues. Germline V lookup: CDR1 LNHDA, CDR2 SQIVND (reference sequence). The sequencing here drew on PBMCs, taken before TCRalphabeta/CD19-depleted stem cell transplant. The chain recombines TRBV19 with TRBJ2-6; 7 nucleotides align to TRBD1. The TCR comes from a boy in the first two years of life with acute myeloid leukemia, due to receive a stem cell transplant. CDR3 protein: CASSPQGDGANVLTF. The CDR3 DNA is TGTGCCAGCAGCCCTCAGGGGGATGGGGCCAACGTCCTGACTTTC. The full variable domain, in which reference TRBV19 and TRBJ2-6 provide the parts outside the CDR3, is DGGITQSPKYLFRKEGQNVTLSCEQNLNHDAMYWYRQDPGQGLRLIYYSQIVNDFQKGDIAEGYSVSREKKESFPLTVTSAQKNPTAFYLCASSPQGDGANVLTFGAGSRLTVL.